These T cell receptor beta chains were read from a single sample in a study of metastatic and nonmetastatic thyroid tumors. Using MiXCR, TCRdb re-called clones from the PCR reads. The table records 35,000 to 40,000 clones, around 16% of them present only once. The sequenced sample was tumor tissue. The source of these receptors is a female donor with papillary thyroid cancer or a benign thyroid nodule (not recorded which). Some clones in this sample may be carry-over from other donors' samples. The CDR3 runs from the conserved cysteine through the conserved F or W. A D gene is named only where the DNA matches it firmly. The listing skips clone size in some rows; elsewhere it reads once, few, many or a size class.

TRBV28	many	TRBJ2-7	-	TGTGCCAGCAGTTTACGGGGGCCCTGCGAGCAGTACTTC	CASSLRGPCEQYF
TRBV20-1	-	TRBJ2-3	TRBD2	TGCAGTGCTAGAGATGCCGGCCTAGCGGGCGCCCCAGATACTCAGTATTTT	CSARDAGLAGAPDTQYF
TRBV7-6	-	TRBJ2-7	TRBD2	TGTGCCAGCAGCTCGCTAGCGGGAGACCACGAGCAGTACTTC	CASSSLAGDHEQYF
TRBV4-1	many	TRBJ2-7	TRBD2	TGCGCCAGCAGCCAAGATCGTAGCGGGGGAGGGAAGCAGTACTTC	CASSQDRSGGGKQYF
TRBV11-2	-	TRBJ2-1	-	TGTGCCAGCAGCCCCAACCGGAGGCCCGCTTATACTGAGCAGTTCTTC	CASSPNRRPAYTEQFF
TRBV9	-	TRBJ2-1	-	TGTGCCAGCAGCTCTAGACCCTCAGGGAGCTCCTACAATGAGCAGTTCTTC	CASSSRPSGSSYNEQFF
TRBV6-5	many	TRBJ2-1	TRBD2	TGTGCCAGCAGTACGACTAGCGGGGCTCCCCTCACCTACAATGAGCAGTTCTTC	CASSTTSGAPLTYNEQFF
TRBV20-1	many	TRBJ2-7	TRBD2	TGCAGTGCTAAGCGGGGGGCGGGTTCCTACGAGCAGTACTTC	CSAKRGAGSYEQYF
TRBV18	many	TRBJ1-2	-	TGTGCCAGCTCACCACCGTCCAGGGGCTATGGCTACACCTTC	CASSPPSRGYGYTF
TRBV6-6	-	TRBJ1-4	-	TGTGCCAGCAGTTACTCGGGGGGCGATGGAGAAAAACTGTTTTTT	CASSYSGGDGEKLFF
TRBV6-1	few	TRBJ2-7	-	TGTGCCAGCAGTACAGATAGGGTAGGATGGACCTACGAGCAGTACTTC	CASSTDRVGWTYEQYF
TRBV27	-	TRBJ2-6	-	TGTGCCAGCAGTTTATACGTCTTCCGGGTGCGCTCTGGGGCCAACGTACTGACTTTC	CASSLYVFRVRSGANVLTF
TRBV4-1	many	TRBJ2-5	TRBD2	TGCGCCAGCAGCCAGGAATTGACTAGCGGGAGTTTCGGAGAGACCCAGTACTTC	CASSQELTSGSFGETQYF
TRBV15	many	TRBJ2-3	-	TGTGCCACCAGCAGGGCCACTAGCTACGCTACGCAGTATTTT	CATSRATSYATQYF
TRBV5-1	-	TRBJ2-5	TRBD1	TGCGCAAGCAGCAACGCAGGACAGGGTCAAAGGACCAAGTACTTC	CASSNAGQGQRTKYF
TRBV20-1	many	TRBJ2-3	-	TGCAGTGCTATCTGGACTGAGGTAGATACGCAGTATTTT	CSAIWTEVDTQYF
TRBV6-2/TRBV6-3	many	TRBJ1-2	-	TGTGCCAGCAGTTACCCCCGCGGCTCTAGACTCTATGGCTACACCTTC	CASSYPRGSRLYGYTF
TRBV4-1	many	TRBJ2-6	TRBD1	TGCGCCAGCAGCCAGAACTTGGGACAGGGGGCTTCTGGGGCCAACGTCCTGACTTTC	CASSQNLGQGASGANVLTF
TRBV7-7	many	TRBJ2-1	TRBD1	TGTGCTAGCAGCCCAACAGGGGGTTCCTACAATGAGCAGTTCTTC	CASSPTGGSYNEQFF
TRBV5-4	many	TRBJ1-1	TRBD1	TGTGCCAGCAGCCCCGGGACAGGGTCGTGGAACACTGAAGCTTTCTTT	CASSPGTGSWNTEAFF